These 30 T cell receptor beta chains came from one sample sequenced in a study of cytomegalovirus exposure and HLA in healthy donors listed by TCRdb under 2017. The method was the immunoSEQ multiplex PCR assay. Here the immuneACCESS table is served through TCRdb, limited to in-frame sequences with V and J called. Missing clones are a known gap in these copies; in checked studies unresolved V genes cover under half, and the rest lacks a known reason. The sample yields approximately 150,000 clones; approximately 86% were counted once. Approximately 8.7% of the sample rests with the top ten. Sequencing was carried out using PBMCs. These receptor sequences come from a man between 18 and 29 years old in good health and CMV-seropositive.

The J gene is TRBJ1-2, the V gene TRBV18, with unresolved D. Trimming shortened V by 2 bases and J by 4 bases, and 20 bases separated the two germline ends. Germline loops: CDR1 KGHSH, CDR2 LQKENI. The CDR3 runs 17 residues. The CDR3 region is CASSPSSVDFAIYGYTF. CDR3 in DNA: TGTGCCAGCTCACCAAGTTCGGTTGACTTCGCTATCTATGGCTACACCTTC.

The chain carries TRBV7-8 and TRBJ2-3; 12 nucleotides agree with TRBD2. CDR3 length: 15 residues. Germline V gene lookup returns CDR1 SGHVS and CDR2 FQNEAQ. V trimming: 6 bases; J trimming: 5 bases; junction bases outside the gene matches: 6. The chain's CDR3 is CASRLGLAGLDTQYF. In DNA form, the CDR3 reads TGTGCCAGCAGGCTCGGACTAGCGGGATTAGATACGCAGTATTTT. The full variable domain, completed using reference TRBV7-8 and TRBJ2-3, is GAGVSQSPRYKVAKRGQDVALRCDPISGHVSLFWYQQALGQGPEFLTYFQNEAQLDKSGLPSDRFFAERPEGSVSTLKIQRTQQEDSAVYLCASRLGLAGLDTQYFGPGTRLTVL.

In its sample, this clone was seen a few times. The CDR3 nucleotides are TGTGCCAGCAGCTTAGCGCTGGGACAGGGTAGCTACGAGCAGTACTTC. It specifies CASSLALGQGSYEQYF. The chain is built from TRBV7-9 and TRBJ2-7; the match to TRBD1 covers 9 bases. Looked up from germline, CDR1 is SEHNR and CDR2 is FQNEAQ (reference sequence). V lost 0 bases, J lost 3 bases, and 6 bases stayed unmatched. The CDR3 covers 16 residues.

This clone came up a few times. The chain links TRBV19 to TRBJ2-1; 10 nucleotides agree with TRBD2. From germline, CDR1 is LNHDA and CDR2 SQIVND (reference sequence). The CDR3 runs 15 residues. V gave up 7 bases and J gave up 7 bases; unmatched junction bases: 10. The CDR3 protein is CASILSGGARNEQFF. The CDR3, as DNA: TGTGCCAGTATCCTAAGCGGGGGGGCGAGGAATGAGCAGTTCTTC.

CDR3 in amino acids: CASSEFRAEKLFF. The CDR3 DNA follows: TGTGCCAGCAGTGAATTCCGAGCTGAAAAACTGTTTTTT. The chain recombines TRBV25-1 with TRBJ1-4; D uncertain. V dropped 1 base and J dropped 7 bases, with 7 bases sitting between them. There are 13 residues in the CDR3. Germline CDR1 reads MGHDK; CDR2 reads SYGVNS.

The V call is TRBV29-1, the J call TRBJ2-2; the match to TRBD1 covers 9 bases. Germline CDR1 is SQVTM and CDR2 is ANQGSEA. CDR3 length equals 15 residues. V gave up 2 bases and J gave up 4 bases; unmatched junction bases: 5. The CDR3 DNA reads TGCAGCGTTGAAACCCGGGGACAGGGCACCGGGGAGCTGTTTTTT. Protein: CSVETRGQGTGELFF.

The chain joins TRBV5-8 to TRBJ1-5; 8 bases are a match to TRBD1. Germline trimming cut 7 bases from V and 3 bases from J; bases unmatched to any gene: 9. CDR3 size: 15 residues. CDR1 is SGHTS, CDR2 YDEGEE, per germline. CDR3 nucleotides: TGTGCCAGCTCGGCACAGGGGGGATTCAATCAGCCCCAGCATTTT. Protein: CASSAQGGFNQPQHF.

This rearrangement joins TRBV27 to TRBJ2-7; 9 nucleotides agree with TRBD1. Germline CDR1 and CDR2: MNHEY and SMNVEV (reference sequence). The CDR3 length is 15 residues. With 6 bases clipped from V and 3 bases from J, the junction kept 9 bases outside the gene matches. The CDR3 nucleotides are TGTGCCAGCAGACACCCGGGACAGGGTAGCTACGAGCAGTACTTC. Its protein is CASRHPGQGSYEQYF.

The genes are TRBV6-5 and TRBJ1-4; 9 nucleotides align to TRBD1. Trimming removed 0 bases from V and 7 bases from J; junction bases left unmatched: 3. This CDR3 is built from 15 residues. From germline, CDR1 is MNHEY and CDR2 SVGAGI. CDR3 protein: CASSYSLQGAEKLFF. Here the CDR3 DNA reads TGTGCCAGCAGTTACTCTTTACAGGGGGCTGAAAAACTGTTTTTT.

The rearrangement joins TRBV15 to TRBJ2-5; 10 positions match TRBD2. Germline CDR1 LNHNV, CDR2 YYDKDF (reference sequence). J was trimmed by 5 bases and V by 3 bases; bases with no gene match: 6. The CDR3 loop spans 15 amino acids. The CDR3 region is CATSRGAGGGETQYF. DNA for the CDR3: TGTGCCACCAGCAGGGGAGCGGGAGGGGGTGAGACCCAGTACTTC.

This clone has only a few counts. This chain joins TRBV29-1 and TRBJ1-1; 7 bases fit TRBD1. Trimming took 4 bases from V and 5 from J; bases not matched to a gene: 4. This CDR3 has 12 residues. Germline lookup yields CDR1 SQVTM and CDR2 ANQGSEA. For the CDR3, the DNA is TGCAGCGTTGGGACAGGAAATACTGAAGCTTTCTTT. Amino acid sequence: CSVGTGNTEAFF.

This rearrangement joins TRBV4-1 to TRBJ2-5, with TRBD2 matching over 12 bases. V shed 3 bases, J shed 3 bases, and the junction held 14 bases outside the gene matches. The CDR3 contains 19 residues. Germline-derived CDR1 and CDR2 are MGHRA and YSYEKL. The CDR3 DNA sequence: TGCGCCAGCAGCCAGGAGGGGAGGCTAGCGGGAGGGGGGAAAGAGACCCAGTACTTC. This codes for CASSQEGRLAGGGKETQYF.

This chain links TRBV10-3 with TRBJ1-1; TRBD1 might be the D (6 bases). The CDR3 length is 15 residues. Germline CDR1 and CDR2: ENHRY and SYGVKD. V lost 5 bases to trimming and J lost 6 bases, with 19 bases between them. The CDR3: CAISFSGGAPPEAFF. For the CDR3, the DNA is TGTGCCATCAGTTTCAGCGGGGGCGCCCCACCTGAAGCTTTCTTT.

J is TRBJ2-7 and V is TRBV6-5; perhaps TRBD2 as D (6 bases). The V and J ends lost 6 bases and 0 bases respectively, with 15 bases between them. This CDR3 contains 15 residues. CDR1 and CDR2 (germline): MNHEY, SVGAGI. CDR3 protein: CASRARRGSSYEQYF. CDR3 coding DNA: TGTGCCAGCAGAGCCCGGCGGGGAAGCTCCTACGAGCAGTACTTC.

This clone was detected only once. The chain links TRBV18 to TRBJ2-7; 8 bases fit TRBD2. The trim removed 1 base at V and 4 bases at J, leaving 3 bases unmatched. The CDR3 spans 14 residues. Germline assignment: CDR1 KGHSH and CDR2 LQKENI. The CDR3 here is CASSPQRERYEQYF. As DNA, the CDR3 is TGTGCCAGCTCACCACAGCGGGAGCGATACGAGCAGTACTTC.

The gene calls are TRBV11-3 and TRBJ2-5; 7 bases match TRBD2. The germline V gene encodes CDR1 SGHNT and CDR2 YENEEA. The ends lost 3 bases at V and 2 bases at J; junction bases unmatched: 0. This CDR3 is 13 amino acids long. The chain's CDR3 is CASSFGGQETQYF. The CDR3 DNA sequence: TGTGCCAGCAGCTTCGGGGGGCAAGAGACCCAGTACTTC.

The table lists this clone with a count of one. The chain employs TRBV7-9 and TRBJ1-1; D unresolved. Trimming pared 1 base from V and 3 bases from J, leaving 3 bases between. The CDR3 is made up of 12 amino acids. Looked up from germline, CDR1 is SEHNR and CDR2 is FQNEAQ (reference sequence). The CDR3 DNA is TGTGCCAGCAGCTTAGTAGACACTGAAGCTTTCTTT. Amino acid sequence: CASSLVDTEAFF.

The chain carries TRBV15 and TRBJ2-1; 8 nucleotides agree with TRBD2. CDR3 size: 16 residues. CDR1 is LNHNV, CDR2 YYDKDF, per germline (reference sequence). The V and J ends lost 3 bases and 8 bases, in that order; junction bases with no gene match: 12. The CDR3 coding sequence is TGTGCCACCAGCAGTCGCGGCGGGAGCGGGAGACATGAGCAGTTCTTC. It yields the protein CATSSRGGSGRHEQFF.

The table lists this clone with a few counts. This rearrangement joins TRBV19 to TRBJ2-2; 8 positions match TRBD2. Germline lookup yields CDR1 LNHDA and CDR2 SQIVND (reference sequence). V lost 3 bases, J lost 4 bases, and 10 bases stayed unmatched. CDR3 length equals 17 residues. CDR3 in DNA: TGTGCCAGTAGTATGGTGCGGGGGGCCTCCTTCACCGGGGAGCTGTTTTTT. Protein sequence: CASSMVRGASFTGELFF.

The J gene is TRBJ1-4, the V gene TRBV4-2, with TRBD1 identical over 8 bases. Germline CDR1 and CDR2: LGHNA and YNFKEQ. The CDR3 has 19 amino acids. V lost 0 bases to trimming and J lost 1 base; unmatched junction nucleotides: 10. CDR3 sequence (DNA): TGTGCCAGCAGCCAAGATGCGGCAGGGGGCGTTGGAACTAATGAAAAACTGTTTTTT. Its protein product is CASSQDAAGGVGTNEKLFF.

J is TRBJ1-1 and V is TRBV21-1; the D call in the table, TRBD1, was not verified against the DNA. TRBV21-1 is deemed a pseudogene. The CDR3 runs 14 residues. CDR3 protein: CASSTTETNTEAFF. In DNA form, the CDR3 reads TGTGCCAGCAGCACGACAGAAACGAACACTGAAGCTTTCTTT.

The chain has TRBV7-9 and TRBJ2-5; 13 bases fit TRBD2. This CDR3 region has 17 residues. Germline CDR1 and CDR2: SEHNR and FQNEAQ (reference sequence). Trimming cost V 1 base and J 1 base; bases outside gene matches: 3. This chain's CDR3 is CASSLEGLAGRQETQYF. Here the CDR3 DNA reads TGTGCCAGCAGCTTAGAGGGACTAGCGGGACGCCAAGAGACCCAGTACTTC.

This chain links TRBV11-2 with TRBJ2-1; 7 nucleotides line up with TRBD1. The CDR3 is 17 amino acids. Germline V lookup: CDR1 SGHAT, CDR2 FQNNGV. Trimming removed 4 bases from V and 1 base from J; junction bases left unmatched: 10. CDR3: CASSSYDRVDSYNEQFF. The DNA for the CDR3 is TGTGCCAGCAGCTCCTACGACAGGGTCGATTCCTACAATGAGCAGTTCTTC.

The gene calls are TRBV29-1 and TRBJ1-3, with D possibly matching TRBD1 (5 bases). The CDR3 has 12 residues. V was clipped by 4 bases and J by 8 bases, with 12 bases between them. Per germline, CDR1 SQVTM and CDR2 ANQGSEA. CDR3 coding DNA: TGCAGCGTTGCACAGGAGAAGGACACCATATATTTT. Its translation is CSVAQEKDTIYF.

The table lists this clone with a count of one. The chain employs TRBV7-9 and TRBJ1-2; D is perhaps TRBD1 (5 bases). V lost 1 base, J lost 4 bases, and 13 bases lay in between. The length of the CDR3 is 15 residues. Per germline, CDR1 SEHNR and CDR2 FQNEAQ (reference sequence). The CDR3 loop reads CASSLVGRDTYGYTF. In DNA form, the CDR3 reads TGTGCCAGCAGCTTAGTTGGCAGGGATACCTATGGCTACACCTTC.

V gene TRBV9 combines with J gene TRBJ1-4; possibly TRBD1 for D (6 bases). With 0 bases removed from V and 4 bases from J, the gap between germline ends came to 13 bases. Germline assignment: CDR1 SGDLS and CDR2 YYNGEE. The CDR3 extends over 16 amino acids. The chain's CDR3 is CASSVGRTALNEKLFF. Written as DNA, the CDR3 is TGTGCCAGCAGCGTAGGGAGGACAGCCCTTAATGAAAAACTGTTTTTT. The variable domain in full, with the rest retrieved from reference TRBV9 and TRBJ1-4, is DSGVTQTPKHLITATGQRVTLRCSPRSGDLSVYWYQQSLDQGLQFLIQYYNGEERAKGNILERFSAQQFPDLHSELNLSSLELGDSALYFCASSVGRTALNEKLFFGSGTQLSVL.

The chain employs TRBV6-5 and TRBJ2-7; D perhaps matches TRBD1 (6 bases). Germline CDR1 is MNHEY and CDR2 is SVGAGI. The V and J ends lost 6 bases and 0 bases respectively, with 12 bases between them. The CDR3 is 14 amino acids. The CDR3 loop is CASRRNRDSYEQYF. In DNA form, the CDR3 reads TGTGCCAGCAGGCGAAACAGGGACTCCTACGAGCAGTACTTC.

Details on this clone: The sample carries other DNA sequences with the same CDR3. The rearrangement joins TRBV7-2 to TRBJ1-2, with TRBD1 matching 8 bases. With 5 bases clipped from V and 2 bases from J, the junction kept 4 bases outside the gene matches. This CDR3 is 14 amino acids long. The V gene's germline CDR1 is SGHTA and CDR2 FQGNSA. The chain's CDR3 is CASSPRTGNYGYTF. CDR3 coding DNA: TGTGCCAGCAGCCCCCGGACAGGGAACTATGGCTACACCTTC.

V gene TRBV29-1 combines with J gene TRBJ2-5; 9 positions agree with TRBD2. CDR3 length: 14 amino acids. Germline CDR1 is SQVTM and CDR2 is ANQGSEA. V shed 4 bases, J shed 2 bases, and the junction held 5 bases outside the gene matches. CDR3 sequence (DNA): TGCAGCGTTGCTTCGCGGGGGGGACAAGAGACCCAGTACTTC. Its translation is CSVASRGGQETQYF.

The chain employs TRBV7-9 and TRBJ1-1; D is possibly TRBD1 (5 bases). Germline-derived CDR1 and CDR2 are SEHNR and FQNEAQ (reference sequence). The ends were cut back, 5 bases at V and 2 bases at J, with 9 bases in the middle. There are 13 residues in the CDR3. The CDR3 region is CASSATGNTEAFF. CDR3 nucleotide sequence: TGTGCCAGCAGCGCCACAGGAAACACTGAAGCTTTCTTT.